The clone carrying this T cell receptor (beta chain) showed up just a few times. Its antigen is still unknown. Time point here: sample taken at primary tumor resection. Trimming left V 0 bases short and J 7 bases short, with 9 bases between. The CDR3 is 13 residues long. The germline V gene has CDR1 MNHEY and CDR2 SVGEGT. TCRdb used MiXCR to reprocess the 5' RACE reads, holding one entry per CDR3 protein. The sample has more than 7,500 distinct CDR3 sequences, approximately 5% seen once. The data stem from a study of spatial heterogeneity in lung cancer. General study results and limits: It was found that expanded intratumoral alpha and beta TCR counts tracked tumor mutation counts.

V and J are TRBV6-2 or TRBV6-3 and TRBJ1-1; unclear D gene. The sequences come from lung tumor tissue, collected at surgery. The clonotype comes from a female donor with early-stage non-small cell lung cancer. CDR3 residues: CASSYSVQIEAFF. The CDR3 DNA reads TGTGCCAGCAGTTACTCGGTTCAGATTGAAGCTTTCTTT.